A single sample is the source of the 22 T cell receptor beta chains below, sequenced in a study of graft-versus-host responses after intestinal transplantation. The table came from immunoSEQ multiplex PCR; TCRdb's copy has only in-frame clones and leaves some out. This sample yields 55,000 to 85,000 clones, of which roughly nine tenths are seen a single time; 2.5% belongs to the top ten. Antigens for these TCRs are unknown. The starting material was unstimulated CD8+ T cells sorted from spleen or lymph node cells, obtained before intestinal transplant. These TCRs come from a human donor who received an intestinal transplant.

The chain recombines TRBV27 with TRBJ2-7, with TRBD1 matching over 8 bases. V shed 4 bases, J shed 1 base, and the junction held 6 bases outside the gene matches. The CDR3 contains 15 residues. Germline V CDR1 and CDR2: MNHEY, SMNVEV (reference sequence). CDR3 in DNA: TGTGCCAGCAGTTCCACCTGGGACAGGTCCTACGAGCAGTACTTC. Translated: CASSSTWDRSYEQYF.

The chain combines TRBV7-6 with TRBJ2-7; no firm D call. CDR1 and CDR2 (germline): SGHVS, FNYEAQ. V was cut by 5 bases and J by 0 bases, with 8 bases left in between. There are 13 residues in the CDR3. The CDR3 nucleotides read TGTGCCAGCAGCGGAGACTCCTCCTACGAGCAGTACTTC. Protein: CASSGDSSYEQYF.

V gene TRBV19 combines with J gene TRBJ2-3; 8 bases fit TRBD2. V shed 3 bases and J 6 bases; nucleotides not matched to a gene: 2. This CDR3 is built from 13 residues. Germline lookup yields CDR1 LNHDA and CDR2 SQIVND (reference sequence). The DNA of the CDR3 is TGTGCCAGTAGTATCGGGGGGGTGGATACGCAGTATTTT. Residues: CASSIGGVDTQYF.

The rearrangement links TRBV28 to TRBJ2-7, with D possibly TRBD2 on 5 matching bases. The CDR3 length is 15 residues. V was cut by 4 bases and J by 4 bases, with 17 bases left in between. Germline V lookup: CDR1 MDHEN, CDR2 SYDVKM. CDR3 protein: CASSYRVGSQYEQYF. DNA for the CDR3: TGTGCCAGCAGTTACCGGGTGGGGAGTCAGTACGAGCAGTACTTC.

The CDR3 spells CASSIGGGQPQHF. In DNA, the CDR3 is TGTGCCAGTAGTATTGGGGGAGGACAGCCCCAGCATTTT. The V gene is TRBV19, the J gene TRBJ1-5, with D possibly being TRBD1 (5 bases). There are 13 residues in the CDR3. CDR1 LNHDA and CDR2 SQIVND come from the germline V gene (reference sequence). The V end lost 3 bases, the J end lost 7 bases, and 10 bases lay between the germline ends.

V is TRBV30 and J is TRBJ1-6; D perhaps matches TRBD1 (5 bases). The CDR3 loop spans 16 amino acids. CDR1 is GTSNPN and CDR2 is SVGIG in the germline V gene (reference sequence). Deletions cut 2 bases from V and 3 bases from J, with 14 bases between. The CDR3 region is CAWSPRGGVYNSPLHF. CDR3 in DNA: TGTGCCTGGAGTCCACGCGGAGGGGTCTATAATTCACCCCTCCACTTT.

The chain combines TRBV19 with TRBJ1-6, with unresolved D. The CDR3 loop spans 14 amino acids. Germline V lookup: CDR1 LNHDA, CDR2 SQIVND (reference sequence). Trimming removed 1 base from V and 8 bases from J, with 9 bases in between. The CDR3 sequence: CASSIGGGYSPLHF. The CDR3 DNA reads TGTGCCAGTAGTATAGGAGGAGGGTATTCACCCCTCCACTTT.

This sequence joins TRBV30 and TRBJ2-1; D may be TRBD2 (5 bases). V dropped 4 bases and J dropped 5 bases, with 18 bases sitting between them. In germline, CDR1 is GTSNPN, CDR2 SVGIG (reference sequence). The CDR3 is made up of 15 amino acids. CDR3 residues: CAWKSVGGPHNEQFF. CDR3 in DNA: TGTGCCTGGAAGTCTGTGGGCGGGCCTCACAATGAGCAGTTCTTC. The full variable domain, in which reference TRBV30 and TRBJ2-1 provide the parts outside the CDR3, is SQTIHQWPATLVQPVGSPLSLECTVEGTSNPNLYWYRQAAGRGLQLLFYSVGIGQISSEVPQNLSASRPQDRQFILSSKKLLLSDSGFYLCAWKSVGGPHNEQFFGPGTRLTVL.

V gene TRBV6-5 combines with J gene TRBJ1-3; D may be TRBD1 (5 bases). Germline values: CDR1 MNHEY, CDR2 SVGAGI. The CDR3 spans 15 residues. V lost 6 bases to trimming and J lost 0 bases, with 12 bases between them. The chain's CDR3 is CASRDRFSSGNTIYF. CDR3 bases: TGTGCCAGCAGAGACAGATTTTCCTCTGGAAACACCATATATTTT.

CDR3 sequence (DNA): TGTGCCAGCAGTTCCAGACTAGCGGGAGATGAGCAGTTCTTC. It specifies CASSSRLAGDEQFF. The V and J genes are TRBV28 and TRBJ2-1; TRBD2 matches 12 bases. CDR3 length: 14 residues. Germline loops: CDR1 MDHEN, CDR2 SYDVKM. Unmatched junction bases numbered 3, after V lost 4 bases and J lost 8 bases.

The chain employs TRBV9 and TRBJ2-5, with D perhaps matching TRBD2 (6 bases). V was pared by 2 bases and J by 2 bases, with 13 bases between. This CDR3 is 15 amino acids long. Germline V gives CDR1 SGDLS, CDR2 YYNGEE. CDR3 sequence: CASSVGGLVQETQYF. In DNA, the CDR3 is TGTGCCAGCAGCGTCGGGGGACTGGTACAAGAGACCCAGTACTTC.

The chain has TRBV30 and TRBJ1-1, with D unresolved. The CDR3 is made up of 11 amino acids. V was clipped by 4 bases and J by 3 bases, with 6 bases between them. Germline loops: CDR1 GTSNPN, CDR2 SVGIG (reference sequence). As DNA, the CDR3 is TGTGCCTGGAACGGAGACACTGAAGCTTTCTTT. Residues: CAWNGDTEAFF.

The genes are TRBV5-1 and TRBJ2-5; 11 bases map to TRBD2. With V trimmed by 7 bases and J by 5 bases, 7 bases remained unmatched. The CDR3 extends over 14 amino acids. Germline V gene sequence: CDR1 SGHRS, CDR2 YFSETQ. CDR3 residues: CASSTSGSKETQYF. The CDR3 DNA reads TGCGCCAGCTCCACTAGCGGGAGTAAGGAGACCCAGTACTTC.

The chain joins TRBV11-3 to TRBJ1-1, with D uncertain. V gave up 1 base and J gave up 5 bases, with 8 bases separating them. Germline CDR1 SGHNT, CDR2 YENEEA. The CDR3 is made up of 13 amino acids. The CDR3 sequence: CASSLGRGTEAFF. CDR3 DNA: TGTGCCAGCAGCTTAGGACGGGGTACTGAAGCTTTCTTT.

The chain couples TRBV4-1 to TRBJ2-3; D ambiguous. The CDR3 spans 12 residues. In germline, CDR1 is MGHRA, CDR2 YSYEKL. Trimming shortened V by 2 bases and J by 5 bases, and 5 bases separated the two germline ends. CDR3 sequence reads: CASSQSLDTQYF. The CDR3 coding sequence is TGCGCCAGCAGCCAATCCTTAGATACGCAGTATTTT.

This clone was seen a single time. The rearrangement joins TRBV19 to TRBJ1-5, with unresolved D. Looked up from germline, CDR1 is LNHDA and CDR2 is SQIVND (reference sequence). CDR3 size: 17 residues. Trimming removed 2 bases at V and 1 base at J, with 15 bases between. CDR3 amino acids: CASSILMEGWSNQPQHF. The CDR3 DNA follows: TGTGCCAGTAGTATATTAATGGAGGGATGGAGCAATCAGCCCCAGCATTTT.

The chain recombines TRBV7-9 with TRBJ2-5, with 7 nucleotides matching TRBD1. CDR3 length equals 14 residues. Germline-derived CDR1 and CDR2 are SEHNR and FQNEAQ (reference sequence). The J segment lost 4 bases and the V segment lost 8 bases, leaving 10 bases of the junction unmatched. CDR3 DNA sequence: TGTGCCAGCCAAACCGGGACAGAAGGAGAGACCCAGTACTTC. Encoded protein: CASQTGTEGETQYF.

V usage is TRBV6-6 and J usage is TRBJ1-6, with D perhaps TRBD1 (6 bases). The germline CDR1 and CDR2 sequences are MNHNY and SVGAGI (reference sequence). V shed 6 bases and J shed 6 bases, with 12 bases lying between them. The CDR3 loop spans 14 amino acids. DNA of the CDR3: TGTGCCAGCAGCCAACAGGGTTCTAATTCACCCCTCCACTTT. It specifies CASSQQGSNSPLHF.

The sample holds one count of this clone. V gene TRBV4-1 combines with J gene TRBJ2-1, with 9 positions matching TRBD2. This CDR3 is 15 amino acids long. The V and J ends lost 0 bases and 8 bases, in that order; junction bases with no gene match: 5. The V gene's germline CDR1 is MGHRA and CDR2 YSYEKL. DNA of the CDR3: TGCGCCAGCAGCCAAGAGCGGGAGGGGAACGATGAGCAGTTCTTC. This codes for CASSQEREGNDEQFF.

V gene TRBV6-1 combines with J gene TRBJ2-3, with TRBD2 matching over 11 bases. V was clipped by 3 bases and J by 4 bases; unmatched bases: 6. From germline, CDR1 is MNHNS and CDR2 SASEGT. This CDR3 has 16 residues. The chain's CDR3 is CASSEATSGGPDTQYF. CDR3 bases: TGTGCCAGCAGTGAGGCCACTAGCGGGGGCCCAGATACGCAGTATTTT.

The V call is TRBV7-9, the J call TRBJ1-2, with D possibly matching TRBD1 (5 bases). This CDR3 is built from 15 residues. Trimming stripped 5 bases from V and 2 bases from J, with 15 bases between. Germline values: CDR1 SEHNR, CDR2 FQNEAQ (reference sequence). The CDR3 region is CASSSLGLRNYGYTF. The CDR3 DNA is TGTGCCAGCAGCAGCTTGGGGCTAAGAAACTATGGCTACACCTTC.

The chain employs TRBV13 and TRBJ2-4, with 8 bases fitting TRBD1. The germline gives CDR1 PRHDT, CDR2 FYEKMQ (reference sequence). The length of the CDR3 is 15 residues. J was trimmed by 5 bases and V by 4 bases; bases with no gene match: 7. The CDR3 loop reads CASSSDRGGENIQYF. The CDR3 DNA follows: TGTGCCAGCAGCTCAGACAGGGGTGGCGAAAACATTCAGTACTTC.